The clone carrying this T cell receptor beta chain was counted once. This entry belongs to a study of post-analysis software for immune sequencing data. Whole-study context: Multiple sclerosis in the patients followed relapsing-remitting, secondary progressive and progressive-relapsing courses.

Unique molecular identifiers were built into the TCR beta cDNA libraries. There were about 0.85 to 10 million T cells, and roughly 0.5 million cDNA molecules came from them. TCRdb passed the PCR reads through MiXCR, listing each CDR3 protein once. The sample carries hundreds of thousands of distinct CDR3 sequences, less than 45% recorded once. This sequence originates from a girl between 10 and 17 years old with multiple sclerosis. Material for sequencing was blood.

The CDR3 region has the DNA TGTGCCAGCAGCTACGGGCTGACTAGCGGGAGGGAGCAGTACTTC. Translation gives CASSYGLTSGREQYF. The rearrangement links TRBV11-2 to TRBJ2-7; 13 bases fit TRBD2. From germline, CDR1 is SGHAT and CDR2 FQNNGV. The length of the CDR3 is 15 residues. V shed 4 bases and J 7 bases; nucleotides not matched to a gene: 7.